This T cell receptor (beta chain) was retrieved from a study of blood T cell repertoires in COVID-19. The data were produced by immunoSEQ multiplex PCR, yet TCRdb's version contains in-frame clones alone and is incomplete. Among 130,000 or so clones listed, 80% were seen once. Trimming took 11 bases from V and 6 from J; bases not matched to a gene: 9. The V gene's germline CDR1 is SNHLY and CDR2 FYNNEI. The CDR3 is 12 residues long. The TCR originated in a human donor in a cohort sampled during active COVID-19. Sequencing used peripheral blood. The chain uses TRBV2 and TRBJ2-7; 8 bases line up with TRBD1. In nucleotides, the CDR3 is TGTGCCTGTCGACAGGGGCCCGGCGAGCAGTACTTC. It translates to CACRQGPGEQYF.